This entry is about one TCR beta chain. Peripheral blood CD8+ and CD4+ T cells were profiled by TCR beta sequencing. Negative isolation was used for CD8+ and CD4+ T cells and FACS enrichment for TEMRA cells. Random hexamers were used to reverse transcribe the RNA input (about 0.45 to 1 ug). The TCR beta CDR3 was amplified by immunoSEQ multiplex PCR across 54 Vbeta, 13 Jbeta. One entry per CDR3 protein, called by TCRdb with MiXCR from the immunoSEQ multiplex PCR reads. This table has some 200,000 distinct CDR3 sequences, more than 90% appearing once. This entry is derived from a study of CD8 T cells in Susac syndrome. The sequence was collected from a human donor with multiple sclerosis. Sequencing was performed on CD4+ T cells from PBMCs.

CDR3 loop: CAGGTGGIYEQYF. CDR3 DNA: TGTGCCGGGGGGACAGGGGGGATCTACGAGCAGTACTTC. This chain joins TRBV30 and TRBJ2-7; 11 nucleotides agree with TRBD1. CDR3 size: 13 residues. CDR1 GTSNPN and CDR2 SVGIG come from the germline V gene (reference sequence). V was pared by 8 bases and J by 3 bases, with 6 bases of the junction left unmatched.